The 29 T cell receptor beta chains given below trace back to one sample, sequenced in a study of control samples from healthy donors and cancer patients. Sequencing used immunoSEQ multiplex PCR; TCRdb keeps in-frame clones, though not all of them. This sample has some 130,000 clones; about 93% occur once, and the top ten carry more than 1.5%. The sequencing input was PBMCs. The receptors shown here come from a man aged 50-59 years with head and neck cancer.

J is TRBJ1-2 and V is TRBV7-9; D is undetermined. The V end was cut by 2 bases, the J end by 4 bases, with 5 bases between. In germline, CDR1 is SEHNR, CDR2 FQNEAQ (reference sequence). This CDR3 region has 12 residues. The CDR3 loop reads CASSLTGYGYTF. CDR3 DNA sequence: TGTGCCAGCAGCTTAACGGGCTATGGCTACACCTTC.

V is TRBV3-1 (or the pseudogene TRBV3-2) and J is TRBJ1-1; D may be TRBD1 (5 bases). Trimming removed 4 bases from V and 1 base from J, with 16 bases in between. Germline values: CDR1 LGHDT, CDR2 YNNKEL (reference sequence). The CDR3 is 16 residues long. This CDR3 reads CASSRDWGSPNTEAFF. The CDR3 coding sequence is TGTGCCAGCAGCCGGGACTGGGGGTCTCCGAACACTGAAGCTTTCTTT.

The chain employs TRBV3-1 (or the pseudogene TRBV3-2) and TRBJ1-6; no clear D. V lost 1 base and J lost 8, with 6 bases in between. Germline V gene sequence: CDR1 LGHDT, CDR2 YNNKEL (reference sequence). This CDR3 spans 13 amino acids. CDR3 amino acids: CASSQVLYSPLHF. The CDR3 DNA reads as TGTGCCAGCAGCCAAGTGTTGTATTCACCCCTCCACTTT.

In this sample, this clone turned up a few times. The chain carries TRBV7-9 and TRBJ2-7; 8 bases are shared with TRBD1. The CDR3 consists of 14 residues. Germline CDR1 SEHNR, CDR2 FQNEAQ (reference sequence). The V segment lost 1 base and the J segment 3 bases; nucleotides outside the gene matches: 2. Written as DNA, the CDR3 is TGTGCCAGCAGCTTAGGGACAGGGAACTACGAGCAGTACTTC. It codes for CASSLGTGNYEQYF.

Written as DNA, the CDR3 is TGTGCCAGCAGTACTTGGGCTGAAGCTTTCTTT. Encoded protein: CASSTWAEAFF. The chain is built from TRBV6-2 or TRBV6-3 and TRBJ1-1; D is ambiguous. Germline lookup yields CDR1 MNHEY and CDR2 SVGEGT. V shed 5 bases and J shed 6 bases, with 7 bases lying between them. This CDR3 contains 11 residues.

The chain is built from TRBV18 and TRBJ2-5; D may be TRBD2 (7 bases). The V end lost 1 base, the J end lost 1 base, and 13 bases lay between the germline ends. The length of the CDR3 is 16 residues. The germline gives CDR1 KGHSH, CDR2 LQKENI. CDR3 DNA sequence: TGTGCCAGCTCACCACGCGGCGGGGGCTCCCAAGAGACCCAGTACTTC. It encodes CASSPRGGGSQETQYF. Full variable domain (remainder filled in from reference TRBV18 and TRBJ2-5): NAGVMQNPRHLVRRRGQEARLRCSPMKGHSHVYWYRQLPEEGLKFMVYLQKENIIDESGMPKERFSAEFPKEGPSILRIQQVVRGDSAAYFCASSPRGGGSQETQYFGPGTRLLVL.

The genes are TRBV5-1 and TRBJ1-1; possible D gene TRBD1, 5 bases. There are 16 residues in the CDR3. CDR1 and CDR2 (germline): SGHRS, YFSETQ. Trimming stripped 4 bases from V and 9 bases from J, with 25 bases between. CDR3 bases: TGCGCCAGCAGCGTCGGAGGGACGGGGAAAGTCGCAAAAGCTTTCTTT. Encoded protein: CASSVGGTGKVAKAFF.

This CDR3 reads CATYDGVGTQYF. CDR3 DNA sequence: TGTGCCACCTACGACGGGGTGGGGACCCAGTACTTC. The chain links TRBV24-1 to TRBJ2-5, with a weak D call TRBD2 (5 bases). Germline CDR1 reads KGHDR; CDR2 reads SFDVKD. This CDR3 region has 12 residues. V was shortened by 9 bases and J by 7 bases, with 14 bases between the two germline ends.

This sequence joins TRBV9 and TRBJ2-1, with 15 bases aligning to TRBD2. In germline, CDR1 is SGDLS, CDR2 YYNGEE. This CDR3 spans 16 amino acids. J was trimmed by 6 bases and V by 4 bases; bases with no gene match: 5. The CDR3 loop is CASSPRTSGGANEQFF. The CDR3 DNA reads TGTGCCAGCAGCCCCCGGACTAGCGGGGGGGCCAATGAGCAGTTCTTC.

The chain employs TRBV12-3 or TRBV12-4 and TRBJ1-2, with a possible D match to TRBD1 (6 bases). The CDR3 length is 11 residues. V shed 3 bases and J shed 14 bases, with 13 bases lying between them. CDR3 bases: TGTGCCAGCAGTTTTGGGGGCCTTAGGACCTTC. Protein: CASSFGGLRTF.

The count of this clone is one. The J gene is TRBJ2-2, the V gene TRBV14; no clear D gene. The CDR3 is made up of 16 amino acids. V was trimmed by 1 base and J by 1 base, leaving 10 bases between them. Germline CDR1 and CDR2: SGHDN and FVKESK. CDR3 DNA: TGTGCCAGCAGCCAAGCTTCGAATAAGAACACCGGGGAGCTGTTTTTT. Amino acid sequence: CASSQASNKNTGELFF.

The chain couples TRBV18 to TRBJ1-5; D possibly corresponds to TRBD1 (5 bases). CDR1 KGHSH and CDR2 LQKENI come from the germline V gene. The CDR3 contains 14 residues. With 3 bases removed from V and 6 bases from J, the gap between germline ends came to 12 bases. For the CDR3, the DNA is TGTGCCAGCTCACCGATAAAGGGGCTTCAGCCCCAGCATTTT. This codes for CASSPIKGLQPQHF.

This rearrangement joins TRBV6-5 to TRBJ1-2, with D uncertain. The CDR3 runs 13 residues. V lost 8 bases and J 5 bases, leaving 15 bases between the germline ends. Germline CDR1 MNHEY, CDR2 SVGAGI. The CDR3 region has the DNA TGTGCCAGCTCTGAGGAGGGCGTGTATGGCTACACCTTC. Translated, it gives CASSEEGVYGYTF.

This chain joins TRBV7-2 and TRBJ2-5, with TRBD1 matching over 7 bases. Germline CDR1 and CDR2: SGHTA and FQGNSA. Trimming cost V 4 bases and J 5 bases; bases outside gene matches: 7. The CDR3 is 14 residues long. The CDR3, as DNA: TGTGCCAGCAGCTCGATAGGGGGCCGGGAGACCCAGTACTTC. Protein: CASSSIGGRETQYF. The entire variable domain, with the rest obtained from reference TRBV7-2 and TRBJ2-5, is as follows: GAGVSQSPSNKVTEKGKDVELRCDPISGHTALYWYRQSLGQGLEFLIYFQGNSAPDKSGLPSDRFSAERTGGSVSTLTIQRTQQEDSAVYLCASSSIGGRETQYFGPGTRLLVL.

This clone was counted a single time. The chain combines TRBV4-3 with TRBJ1-2, with TRBD1 matching over 7 bases. CDR3 length: 16 amino acids. The V and J ends lost 4 bases and 8 bases, in that order; junction bases with no gene match: 16. Germline V gene sequence: CDR1 LGHNA, CDR2 YSLEER. CDR3 sequence (DNA): TGCGCCAGCAGCCCGTATGTCTACAGGGGAGATGGAGGCTACACCTTC. Its protein product is CASSPYVYRGDGGYTF.

The V call is TRBV5-1, the J call TRBJ2-3; no firm D call. Germline assignment: CDR1 SGHRS and CDR2 YFSETQ. Trimming shortened V by 0 bases and J by 4 bases, and 3 bases separated the two germline ends. This CDR3 comprises 12 residues. CDR3 sequence: CASSLAADTQYF. The CDR3 DNA sequence: TGCGCCAGCAGCTTGGCTGCAGATACGCAGTATTTT.

The J gene is TRBJ1-2, the V gene TRBV2, with 9 bases that match TRBD1. V was pared by 7 bases and J by 4 bases, with 10 bases of the junction left unmatched. The CDR3 covers 15 residues. Per the germline V gene, CDR1 is SNHLY and CDR2 is FYNNEI. Here the CDR3 reads CASKGQGELGYGYTF. In DNA form, the CDR3 reads TGTGCCAGCAAGGGACAGGGTGAATTGGGCTATGGCTACACCTTC.

The chain couples TRBV18 to TRBJ2-1, with TRBD2 identical over 13 bases. V was pared by 3 bases and J by 9 bases, with 5 bases of the junction left unmatched. Germline CDR1 reads KGHSH; CDR2 reads LQKENI. The CDR3 is 15 residues long. The CDR3 DNA reads as TGTGCCAGCTCACCTACTAGCGGGGGGGCAGGTGAGCAGTTCTTC. Translated: CASSPTSGGAGEQFF.

This chain connects TRBV4-2 to TRBJ2-2; the D is unclear. Between the trimmed V and J ends, which lost 7 bases and 10 bases, there was a span of 22 bases. The CDR3 length is 15 residues. From germline, CDR1 is LGHNA and CDR2 YNFKEQ. Written as DNA, the CDR3 is TGTGCCAGCACTTCCTCCGGGCTCATTCTGGAGGAGCTGTTTTTT. Its translation is CASTSSGLILEELFF.

The J gene is TRBJ2-1, the V gene TRBV10-1; 7 nucleotides align to TRBD1. Germline V lookup: CDR1 WNHNN, CDR2 SYGVQD (reference sequence). CDR3 length equals 15 residues. V shed 3 bases, J shed 7 bases, and the junction held 9 bases outside the gene matches. The CDR3 region is CASSDFPDRANEQFF. As DNA, the CDR3 is TGCGCCAGCAGTGACTTCCCAGACAGGGCAAATGAGCAGTTCTTC.

The rearrangement joins TRBV4-3 to TRBJ2-2; no definite D call. Germline values: CDR1 LGHNA, CDR2 YSLEER. This CDR3 region has 12 residues. V lost 1 base and J lost 8, with 5 bases in between. CDR3 loop: CASSQVRGELFF. In nucleotides, the CDR3 is TGCGCCAGCAGCCAAGTCAGGGGGGAGCTGTTTTTT.

The chain combines TRBV19 with TRBJ2-2, with 7 bases lining up with TRBD1. CDR1 and CDR2 (germline): LNHDA, SQIVND (reference sequence). J was trimmed by 2 bases and V by 7 bases; bases with no gene match: 10. The CDR3 covers 16 residues. The CDR3 is CASTLRTGGNTGELFF. The CDR3 nucleotides read TGTGCCAGTACCCTGAGGACAGGTGGAAACACCGGGGAGCTGTTTTTT.

The rearrangement links TRBV18 to TRBJ2-1; D might be TRBD2 (6 bases). V lost 6 bases and J 1 base, leaving 13 bases between the germline ends. This CDR3 has 15 amino acids. In germline, CDR1 is KGHSH, CDR2 LQKENI. The chain's CDR3 is CASSPVGGSYNEQFF. As DNA, the CDR3 is TGTGCCAGCTCCCCTGTCGGGGGATCCTACAATGAGCAGTTCTTC.

The genes are TRBV2 and TRBJ1-1, with unresolved D. Trimming cost V 4 bases and J 7 bases, with 7 bases left between them. Germline CDR1 reads SNHLY; CDR2 reads FYNNEI. CDR3 length: 11 residues. The CDR3 DNA reads as TGTGCCAGCAGTGTTATGTTTGAAGCTTTCTTT. Its translation: CASSVMFEAFF.

The rearrangement uses TRBV19 and TRBJ1-1, with D unresolved. In germline, CDR1 is LNHDA, CDR2 SQIVND (reference sequence). The V and J ends lost 7 bases and 1 base respectively, with 4 bases between them. The CDR3 covers 11 residues. CDR3 protein: CASTSNTEAFF. CDR3 DNA: TGTGCCAGTACCTCGAACACTGAAGCTTTCTTT. Using reference TRBV19 and TRBJ1-1 for the parts outside the CDR3, the full variable domain is DGGITQSPKYLFRKEGQNVTLSCEQNLNHDAMYWYRQDPGQGLRLIYYSQIVNDFQKGDIAEGYSVSREKKESFPLTVTSAQKNPTAFYLCASTSNTEAFFGQGTRLTVV.

This clone came up once. The rearrangement links TRBV6-5 to TRBJ2-1; D ambiguous. V lost 5 bases and J lost 3, with 11 bases in between. This CDR3 has 14 amino acids. Germline V gene lookup returns CDR1 MNHEY and CDR2 SVGAGI. The CDR3 bases are TGTGCCAGCAGTCCCCTCGGAAGCTACAATGAGCAGTTCTTC. It yields the protein CASSPLGSYNEQFF.

V usage is TRBV27 and J usage is TRBJ2-3; possible D gene TRBD2, 7 bases. The CDR3 is 16 residues long. V gave up 5 bases and J gave up 4 bases, with 19 bases separating them. CDR1 MNHEY and CDR2 SMNVEV come from the germline V gene (reference sequence). The DNA of the CDR3 is TGTGCCAGCAGTCGGAAGTCGGGGGGCGGGGCAGATACGCAGTATTTT. Translated, it gives CASSRKSGGGADTQYF.

The chain uses TRBV30 and TRBJ2-1; 7 bases are shared with TRBD2. Germline assignment: CDR1 GTSNPN and CDR2 SVGIG (reference sequence). The CDR3 length is 19 residues. Losses at the gene ends were 3 bases for V and 1 base for J; bases not matched to a gene: 18. The CDR3 coding sequence is TGTGCCTGGAGGTCTCGTGGGGGGGGTGCCAAGATATCCTACAATGAGCAGTTCTTC. This gives the protein CAWRSRGGGAKISYNEQFF.

The V gene is TRBV5-1, the J gene TRBJ2-7, with 7 bases lining up with TRBD2. The CDR3 consists of 16 residues. The J segment lost 1 base and the V segment lost 0 bases, leaving 7 bases of the junction unmatched. In germline, CDR1 is SGHRS, CDR2 YFSETQ. The CDR3 DNA sequence: TGCGCCAGCAGCTTGGAAGGTAGCGGGTTTTCCTACGAGCAGTACTTC. Translated: CASSLEGSGFSYEQYF.